This passage covers 17 T cell receptor beta chains from one sample sequenced in a study of Graves' ophthalmopathy and Graves' hyperthyroidism. From RNA, the CDR3 regions of TCR beta chains were amplified and sequenced. HTBI-primed first-round RT-PCR preceded second-round multiplex PCR. TCRdb reprocessed the multiplex PCR reads with MiXCR, giving one entry per CDR3 protein. The sample shows hundreds of thousands of distinct CDR3 sequences, roughly 39% of them seen only once. The sample comprised peripheral blood. Source of these receptors: an adult man with Graves' ophthalmopathy.

For this clonotype: A read error may be the cause here, since a much bigger clone is one base away. The J gene is TRBJ1-2, the V gene TRBV20-1; the D is unclear. Germline V lookup: CDR1 DFQATT, CDR2 SNEGSKA (reference sequence). This CDR3 region has 13 residues. The CDR3 sequence: CSAPDIGNYGHTF. CDR3 DNA sequence: TGCAGTGCTCCCGACATAGGGAACTATGGCCACACCTTC.

This clonotype has a count of ten or more. J is TRBJ1-1 and V is TRBV12-3 or TRBV12-4; D ambiguous. Between the trimmed V and J ends, which lost 6 bases and 0 bases, there was a span of 17 bases. The CDR3 covers 16 residues. The chain's CDR3 is CASSSLLTPMNTEAFF. The CDR3 DNA is TGTGCCAGCAGCTCTCTCCTGACACCTATGAACACTGAAGCTTTCTTT.

This clonotype was counted at least ten times. This chain joins TRBV19 and TRBJ1-2, with 8 bases that match TRBD1. The CDR3 runs 15 residues. The germline V gene has CDR1 LNHDA and CDR2 SQIVND (reference sequence). Trimming at V came to 3 bases and at J to 0 bases, leaving 3 bases not matched to a gene. CDR3 loop: CASSIGTGTNYGYTF. The DNA for the CDR3 is TGTGCCAGTAGTATTGGGACAGGAACTAACTATGGCTACACCTTC.

Note on this clonotype: It may be a read error: a sequence one base away is much more abundant. The rearrangement links TRBV7-3 to TRBJ2-3, with D unclear. CDR1 and CDR2 from the germline V gene are SGHTA and FQGTGA. The length of the CDR3 is 15 residues. The CDR3 DNA reads as TGTGTCAGCAGCTTACTACGAAGAAGCACAGATACGCAGTATTTT. Its protein product is CVSSLLRRSTDTQYF.

This clonotype has just a few counts. The V call is TRBV9, the J call TRBJ1-3; D is possibly TRBD1 (5 bases). V was clipped by 3 bases and J by 1 base, with 17 bases between them. This CDR3 spans 17 amino acids. CDR1 is SGDLS, CDR2 YYNGEE, per germline. CDR3 loop: CASSARVGPGSGNTIYF. CDR3 DNA: TGTGCCAGCAGCGCCAGGGTTGGACCGGGATCTGGAAACACCATATATTTT.

The chain uses TRBV6-6 and TRBJ1-1; D not certain. The germline V and J ends were trimmed by 2 bases and 3 bases, with 13 bases remaining between them. Looked up from germline, CDR1 is MNHNY and CDR2 is SVGAGI (reference sequence). The CDR3 sequence is 15 residues long. The DNA for the CDR3 is TGTGCCAGCAGTTACCCGGCAACGAGGGACACTGAAGCTTTCTTT. Its translation: CASSYPATRDTEAFF.

This clonotype was detected a few times. V is TRBV30 and J is TRBJ1-1; 8 nucleotides agree with TRBD1. V trimming: 1 base; J trimming: 5 bases; junction bases outside the gene matches: 3. From germline, CDR1 is GTSNPN and CDR2 SVGIG (reference sequence). There are 13 residues in the CDR3. The CDR3, as DNA: TGTGCCTGGAGTGGCACAGGGGGTACTGAAGCTTTCTTT. Translated: CAWSGTGGTEAFF.

The chain has TRBV5-6 and TRBJ1-2, with TRBD1 as a possible D gene (5 bases). CDR1 SGHDT and CDR2 YYEEEE come from the germline V gene. V gave up 4 bases and J gave up 2 bases, with 15 bases separating them. The length of the CDR3 is 15 residues. Here the CDR3 reads CASSAHGTSNYGYTF. CDR3 coding DNA: TGTGCCAGCAGCGCCCACGGGACGTCCAACTATGGCTACACCTTC.

This rearrangement joins TRBV7-8 to TRBJ2-5; 9 nucleotides line up with TRBD2. J gave up 5 bases and V 1 base, and 8 bases lay outside the gene matches. The CDR3 extends over 16 amino acids. The V gene's germline CDR1 is SGHVS and CDR2 FQNEAQ. The CDR3 is CASSLVVGRGGETQYF. The CDR3 DNA follows: TGTGCCAGCAGCTTAGTGGTCGGGCGGGGGGGGGAGACCCAGTACTTC.

V gene TRBV20-1 combines with J gene TRBJ1-2; D is perhaps TRBD1 (5 bases). V dropped 1 base and J dropped 6 bases, with 15 bases sitting between them. This CDR3 has 14 amino acids. Germline loops: CDR1 DFQATT, CDR2 SNEGSKA (reference sequence). The CDR3: CSARVWGYTHGYTF. CDR3 coding DNA: TGCAGTGCTAGAGTCTGGGGCTACACTCATGGCTACACCTTC.

V and J are TRBV29-1 and TRBJ1-5, with 7 bases lining up with TRBD1. Germline loops: CDR1 SQVTM, CDR2 ANQGSEA. The J segment lost 7 bases and the V segment lost 3 bases, leaving 9 bases of the junction unmatched. This CDR3 comprises 14 residues. The CDR3 protein is CSVEAQGLGQPQHF. CDR3 bases: TGCAGCGTTGAGGCACAGGGGTTGGGACAGCCCCAGCATTTT.

This clonotype was detected ten times or more. V and J are TRBV7-2 and TRBJ1-5; weak D call: TRBD1 (5 bases). V shed 9 bases and J shed 4 bases, with 13 bases lying between them. CDR1 SGHTA and CDR2 FQGNSA come from the germline V gene. This CDR3 has 13 residues. CDR3: CASSRAGNQPQHF. The CDR3 DNA sequence: TGTGCCAGTAGTAGGGCAGGGAATCAGCCCCAGCATTTT. Drawing the rest from reference TRBV7-2 and TRBJ1-5, the complete variable domain is GAGVSQSPSNKVTEKGKDVELRCDPISGHTALYWYRQSLGQGLEFLIYFQGNSAPDKSGLPSDRFSAERTGGSVSTLTIQRTQQEDSAVYLCASSRAGNQPQHFGDGTRLSIL.

This clonotype occurred a few times. The genes are TRBV6-4 and TRBJ1-4; D unclear. Trimming left V 3 bases short and J 10 bases short, with 6 bases between. This CDR3 has 11 residues. Germline assignment: CDR1 MRHNA and CDR2 SNTAGT. CDR3 loop: CASSETRKLFF. Here the CDR3 DNA reads TGTGCCAGCAGTGAAACCAGAAAACTGTTTTTT.

This clonotype was seen only a few times. This chain links TRBV4-1 with TRBJ2-2, with a tentative D call TRBD1 (6 bases). In germline, CDR1 is MGHRA, CDR2 YSYEKL. This CDR3 comprises 15 residues. Trimming took 4 bases from V and 6 from J, leaving 15 bases between them. The CDR3 spells CASSPNQGSAGELFF. The CDR3 nucleotides read TGCGCCAGCAGCCCTAACCAGGGGAGCGCCGGGGAGCTGTTTTTT.

This clonotype was counted between two and nine times. The chain joins TRBV11-2 to TRBJ2-5, with TRBD1 as a possible D gene (6 bases). Per germline, CDR1 SGHAT and CDR2 FQNNGV. The CDR3 has 16 residues. Trimming removed 5 bases at V and 5 bases at J, with 21 bases between. The CDR3: CASSLTAVGARETQYF. The CDR3 DNA sequence: TGTGCCAGCAGCCTAACGGCGGTGGGGGCGCGGGAGACCCAGTACTTC.

This chain links TRBV30 with TRBJ2-5; D may be TRBD1 (5 bases). The CDR3 is made up of 13 amino acids. Germline CDR1 reads GTSNPN; CDR2 reads SVGIG (reference sequence). The ends were cut back, 2 bases at V and 2 bases at J, with 9 bases in the middle. CDR3 in amino acids: CAWSLAGQETQYF. The CDR3 coding sequence is TGTGCCTGGAGTTTGGCAGGGCAAGAGACCCAGTACTTC.

The table lists this clonotype with many counts. The chain combines TRBV6-1 with TRBJ2-7; weak D call: TRBD2 (7 bases). From germline, CDR1 is MNHNS and CDR2 SASEGT. The V end was cut by 0 bases, the J end by 5 bases, with 14 bases between. The CDR3 loop spans 15 amino acids. CDR3: CASSEARGGSDEQYF. Here the CDR3 DNA reads TGTGCCAGCAGTGAAGCTAGGGGGGGCAGTGACGAGCAGTACTTC.